The 10 T cell receptor beta chains below come from one sample, sequenced in a study of OX40 agonist ivuxolimab in advanced cancers. Generated by immunoSEQ multiplex PCR, the TCRdb table keeps only in-frame clones and is missing some. Among approximately 24,000 clones, 75% to 90% were seen once, and the ten largest hold 34%. The material sequenced was CD4+ or CD8+ T cells sorted from blood, taken in a trial of the OX40 agonist ivuxolimab. These receptors all come from an adult with an advanced solid tumor such as melanoma, head and neck, liver or kidney cancer.

This rearrangement joins TRBV7-2 to TRBJ2-1; a possible D gene is TRBD2 (6 bases). The CDR3 has 14 amino acids. V was clipped by 3 bases and J by 4 bases, with 10 bases between them. The germline CDR1 and CDR2 sequences are SGHTA and FQGNSA. CDR3 nucleotides: TGTGCCAGCAGCTTGTTAGCGGATTACAATGAGCAGTTCTTC. It is translated as CASSLLADYNEQFF.

A word on this clone: The same CDR3 arises from other DNA sequences in this sample as well. The chain combines TRBV27 with TRBJ2-7; unclear D gene. This CDR3 comprises 13 residues. CDR1 and CDR2 (germline): MNHEY, SMNVEV (reference sequence). The germline V and J ends were trimmed by 3 bases and 2 bases, with 8 bases remaining between them. The CDR3 here is CASSLAGPYEQYF. For the CDR3, the DNA is TGTGCCAGCAGTTTGGCAGGACCCTACGAGCAGTACTTC.

The genes are TRBV11-2 and TRBJ2-7; D possibly corresponds to TRBD2 (7 bases). The CDR3 consists of 18 residues. Per germline, CDR1 SGHAT and CDR2 FQNNGV. V was trimmed by 3 bases and J by 0 bases, leaving 21 bases between them. The CDR3 protein is CASSLSGAGALSSYEQYF. The CDR3 nucleotides are TGTGCCAGCAGCTTGAGCGGGGCGGGGGCCCTGAGCTCCTACGAGCAGTACTTC.

The rearrangement links TRBV5-6 to TRBJ2-7; perhaps TRBD1 as D (6 bases). Trimming cost V 2 bases and J 6 bases, with 18 bases left between them. The CDR3 is 15 residues long. Germline-derived CDR1 and CDR2 are SGHDT and YYEEEE. In nucleotides, the CDR3 is TGTGCCAGCAGCTTTATGACAGGAGCCTCCCGCGAGCAGTACTTC. Residues: CASSFMTGASREQYF.

The chain carries TRBV6-1 and TRBJ2-1; D remains unclear. The CDR3 spans 12 residues. Germline lookup yields CDR1 MNHNS and CDR2 SASEGT. V lost 2 bases to trimming and J lost 8 bases, with 7 bases between them. The CDR3 sequence: CASSEILDEQFF. CDR3 DNA sequence: TGTGCCAGCAGTGAAATACTTGATGAGCAGTTCTTC.

The rearrangement joins TRBV30 to TRBJ2-1; D unresolved. Germline V gene sequence: CDR1 GTSNPN, CDR2 SVGIG (reference sequence). This CDR3 is built from 12 residues. The germline V and J ends were trimmed by 2 bases and 5 bases, with 7 bases remaining between them. The CDR3 bases are TGTGCCTGGAGTCCTCAAGACAATGAGCAGTTCTTC. It yields the protein CAWSPQDNEQFF.

V and J are TRBV4-1 and TRBJ2-2; TRBD2 agrees at 9 bases. CDR1 MGHRA and CDR2 YSYEKL come from the germline V gene. This CDR3 spans 16 amino acids. J gave up 4 bases and V 2 bases, and 5 bases lay outside the gene matches. CDR3 in DNA: TGCGCCAGCAGCCAATTAGCGGGAGAAAGCACCGGGGAGCTGTTTTTT. Encoded protein: CASSQLAGESTGELFF.

This clone is large (0.1 to 1%) within its sample. J is TRBJ1-1 and V is TRBV10-1; D uncertain. From germline, CDR1 is WNHNN and CDR2 SYGVQD (reference sequence). This CDR3 comprises 14 residues. V shed 2 bases and J shed 3 bases, with 10 bases lying between them. The CDR3 DNA follows: TGCGCCAGCAGTGAGGCCCTCTCGGACACTGAAGCTTTCTTT. It codes for CASSEALSDTEAFF.

The chain is built from TRBV6-5 and TRBJ2-7; the D is unclear. From germline, CDR1 is MNHEY and CDR2 SVGAGI. This CDR3 has 13 residues. V was clipped by 0 bases and J by 3 bases, with 6 bases between them. The CDR3 DNA is TGTGCCAGCAGTTACTCAAACAGCTACGAGCAGTACTTC. It translates to CASSYSNSYEQYF.

This CDR3 is CASSPTSGNYEQYF. CDR3 in DNA: TGTGCCAGCAGCCCCACTAGCGGGAATTACGAGCAGTACTTC. The chain couples TRBV13 to TRBJ2-7; 10 nucleotides agree with TRBD2. The CDR3 consists of 14 residues. J gave up 4 bases and V 5 bases, and 5 bases lay outside the gene matches. The germline gives CDR1 PRHDT, CDR2 FYEKMQ (reference sequence).